These 12 T cell receptor beta chains originate from one sample sequenced in a study of T cells in Graves' hyperthyroidism and ophthalmopathy. TCR beta CDR3 region amplification was performed from RNA transcripts. The TCR CDR3 was amplified in a first-round RT-PCR using the HTBI primer set. TCRdb recomputed calls from the multiplex PCR reads with MiXCR, one row per CDR3 protein. This table has 350,000 to 400,000 distinct CDR3 sequences, 18% appearing once. The source material was blood. The receptors were sampled from a man between 18 and 35 years old with Graves' ophthalmopathy.

This clonotype has a count of ten or more. The J gene is TRBJ2-5, the V gene TRBV28; D call uncertain. Germline values: CDR1 MDHEN, CDR2 SYDVKM. This CDR3 has 14 residues. Trimming took 2 bases from V and 4 from J, leaving 11 bases between them. CDR3 protein: CASSLPKTSETQYF. CDR3 coding DNA: TGTGCCAGCAGTTTACCCAAGACGTCAGAGACCCAGTACTTC.

The chain links TRBV11-2 to TRBJ2-3; 12 bases agree with TRBD2. The germline CDR1 and CDR2 sequences are SGHAT and FQNNGV. V dropped 0 bases and J dropped 0; count of bases not matched to a gene: 7. The CDR3 runs 19 residues. CDR3 protein: CASSLELAGGRGSTDTQYF. CDR3 DNA: TGTGCCAGCAGCTTAGAACTAGCGGGGGGCCGGGGTAGCACAGATACGCAGTATTTT.

The table lists this clonotype with many counts. The chain links TRBV2 to TRBJ1-5, with D maybe TRBD1 (5 bases). This CDR3 has 15 residues. In germline, CDR1 is SNHLY, CDR2 FYNNEI. V lost 5 bases, J lost 3 bases, and 14 bases lay in between. The CDR3 DNA reads TGTGCCAGCAGTACCGGGACCCTATTCAATCAGCCCCAGCATTTT. It specifies CASSTGTLFNQPQHF.

The chain uses TRBV20-1 and TRBJ1-2; D may be TRBD1 (6 bases). The CDR3 spans 13 residues. Trimming pared 3 bases from V and 8 bases from J, leaving 16 bases between. Per germline, CDR1 DFQATT and CDR2 SNEGSKA (reference sequence). The CDR3 coding sequence is TGCAGTGCTAGTGTGGGGGGCGCCTTGGGCTACACCTTC. Its translation is CSASVGGALGYTF.

This clonotype was seen more than once but under ten times. The rearrangement uses TRBV4-1 and TRBJ1-6; 7 bases map to TRBD1. Germline values: CDR1 MGHRA, CDR2 YSYEKL. The CDR3 loop spans 16 amino acids. The J segment lost 9 bases and the V segment lost 0 bases, leaving 8 bases of the junction unmatched. The CDR3 DNA follows: TGCGCCAGCAGCCAAGAGTATCGAGGGGGCGGTTCACCCCTCCACTTT. Translated: CASSQEYRGGGSPLHF.

The chain carries TRBV2 and TRBJ2-1; D might be TRBD1 (5 bases). The germline gives CDR1 SNHLY, CDR2 FYNNEI. The CDR3 length is 17 residues. V lost 7 bases and J 0 bases, leaving 19 bases between the germline ends. Written as DNA, the CDR3 is TGTGCCAGCATCGACTTTGGGGCCTTCAGCTCCTACAATGAGCAGTTCTTC. This sequence encodes CASIDFGAFSSYNEQFF.

J is TRBJ2-5 and V is TRBV6-5, with TRBD2 as a possible D gene (5 bases). Deletions cut 0 bases from V and 5 bases from J, with 13 bases between. Germline CDR1 reads MNHEY; CDR2 reads SVGAGI. CDR3 size: 15 residues. The CDR3 loop reads CASSYSTGEQETQYF. The CDR3 DNA reads TGTGCCAGCAGTTACTCGACCGGGGAACAGGAGACCCAGTACTTC.

This clonotype was picked up many times. The chain couples TRBV3-1 to TRBJ1-6; D ambiguous. This CDR3 has 14 residues. The germline gives CDR1 LGHDT, CDR2 YNNKEL (reference sequence). V was shortened by 2 bases and J by 8 bases, with 10 bases between the two germline ends. CDR3: CASSQIEQDSPLHF. The CDR3 DNA follows: TGTGCCAGCAGCCAAATTGAGCAGGATTCACCCCTCCACTTT.

This clonotype occurred many times. This sequence joins TRBV20-1 and TRBJ2-3, with D maybe TRBD1 (6 bases). The germline V gene has CDR1 DFQATT and CDR2 SNEGSKA (reference sequence). Trimming removed 4 bases at V and 6 bases at J, with 14 bases between. This CDR3 has 13 residues. The DNA of the CDR3 is TGCAGTGCTACAGGGGAGTTTTGGGATACGCAGTATTTT. Protein sequence: CSATGEFWDTQYF.

This clonotype was recorded at least ten times. The chain combines TRBV3-1 with TRBJ1-1, with 7 bases matching TRBD1. The V gene end was trimmed by 4 bases and the J gene end by 10 bases; junction bases not matched to a gene: 21. This CDR3 comprises 17 residues. Germline V lookup: CDR1 LGHDT, CDR2 YNNKEL (reference sequence). Here the CDR3 reads CASSPTGRHRGGWGAFF. CDR3 DNA sequence: TGTGCCAGCAGCCCCACAGGGAGGCACAGGGGAGGCTGGGGAGCTTTCTTT.

This clonotype was seen repeatedly, ten times or more. This sequence joins TRBV4-1 and TRBJ1-5; no reliable D call. This CDR3 comprises 14 residues. Germline lookup yields CDR1 MGHRA and CDR2 YSYEKL. The ends were cut back, 1 base at V and 3 bases at J, with 7 bases in the middle. CDR3 DNA sequence: TGCGCCAGCAGCCAAGCAGGATACAATCAGCCCCAGCATTTT. It codes for CASSQAGYNQPQHF.

This clonotype showed up just a few times. The genes are TRBV7-3 and TRBJ2-1; maybe TRBD1 (5 bases). Deletions cut 5 bases from V and 0 bases from J, with 8 bases between. Germline CDR1 reads SGHTA; CDR2 reads FQGTGA. There are 14 residues in the CDR3. This chain's CDR3 is CASSRGSSYNEQFF. The CDR3 nucleotides are TGTGCCAGCAGCAGGGGCAGCTCCTACAATGAGCAGTTCTTC.